This entry lists 2 T cell receptor beta chains sequenced from one sample in a study of blood T cell repertoires in COVID-19 (TCRdb year 2020). Library prep was done by the immunoSEQ multiplex PCR assay. This is the immuneACCESS table as TCRdb keeps it, with only in-frame sequences that have V and J called. A part of the clones is gone; compared with another copy, unresolved V genes explain less than half, and the rest is unexplained. The sample yields about 120,000 clones; about 89% were counted once. The ten top clones hold more than 3.5% of the sample. The sequenced sample consisted of peripheral blood. These receptors came from a man aged 55-75 years with COVID-19, enrolled during active disease.

The rearrangement links TRBV29-1 to TRBJ1-5, with D possibly being TRBD1 (6 bases). This CDR3 has 13 amino acids. V dropped 4 bases and J dropped 8 bases, with 15 bases sitting between them. Germline V lookup: CDR1 SQVTM, CDR2 ANQGSEA. CDR3 protein: CSVGVGAGEPQHF. The CDR3 DNA sequence: TGCAGCGTTGGTGTTGGGGCAGGGGAGCCCCAGCATTTT.

In its sample, this clone was seen once. The chain carries TRBV25-1 and TRBJ1-2; D is perhaps TRBD1 (6 bases). CDR3 length equals 15 residues. CDR1 is MGHDK and CDR2 is SYGVNS in the germline V gene. V lost 5 bases and J 2 bases, leaving 15 bases between the germline ends. In DNA form, the CDR3 reads TGTGCCAGCAGTTGGGGCAGGGGACCGAACTATGGCTACACCTTC. Protein: CASSWGRGPNYGYTF.